The 26 T cell receptor beta chains below come from one sample, sequenced in a study of blood T cell repertoires in COVID-19. The protocol was immunoSEQ multiplex PCR, while the TCRdb copy is restricted to in-frame clones and leaves out a portion. The table includes some 100,000 clones, more than 75% detected once. Sequencing was performed on peripheral blood. These receptors originate from a human donor in a cohort sampled during active COVID-19.

As regards this clone: Distinct nucleotide sequences in the sample also encode this CDR3. The CDR3, as DNA: TGTGCCAGCAGCGTAGACGGTAGCACAGATACGCAGTATTTT. It specifies CASSVDGSTDTQYF. The rearrangement links TRBV9 to TRBJ2-3; the D is unclear. This CDR3 comprises 14 residues. Germline lookup yields CDR1 SGDLS and CDR2 YYNGEE. V was clipped by 0 bases and J by 0 bases, with 5 bases between them.

V usage is TRBV9 and J usage is TRBJ2-7; no definite D call. Germline CDR1 SGDLS, CDR2 YYNGEE. CDR3 length: 14 residues. Deletions cut 6 bases from V and 0 bases from J, with 13 bases between. CDR3 DNA sequence: TGTGCCAGCACCCCGGGTCTTAGCTCCTACGAGCAGTACTTC. This gives the protein CASTPGLSSYEQYF.

The chain couples TRBV6-2 or TRBV6-3 to TRBJ1-3, with no clear D. This CDR3 spans 16 amino acids. The V and J ends lost 2 bases and 0 bases respectively, with 11 bases between them. Germline CDR1 MNHEY, CDR2 SVGEGT. CDR3 loop: CASSYPASRSGNTIYF. In nucleotides, the CDR3 is TGTGCCAGCAGTTACCCCGCCTCGCGCTCTGGAAACACCATATATTTT.

The chain is built from TRBV20-1 and TRBJ2-7; perhaps TRBD1 as D (7 bases). Trimming removed 3 bases at V and 2 bases at J, with 11 bases between. CDR3 length: 13 residues. CDR1 and CDR2 (germline): DFQATT, SNEGSKA (reference sequence). The CDR3 loop reads CSASGGGPYEQYF. The CDR3, as DNA: TGCAGTGCTAGTGGAGGGGGCCCCTACGAGCAGTACTTC.

This chain connects TRBV6-6 to TRBJ2-7, with 7 bases aligning to TRBD1. Germline CDR1 and CDR2: MNHNY and SVGAGI (reference sequence). The junction had 12 bases not matched to a gene; V was cut back by 6 bases and J by 7 bases. The CDR3 contains 14 residues. The DNA of the CDR3 is TGTGCCAGCAGACCCGGACAGGTCTCAGGGGAGCAGTACTTC. Amino acid sequence: CASRPGQVSGEQYF.

The chain employs TRBV24-1 and TRBJ1-2; 10 bases match TRBD1. CDR1 is KGHDR and CDR2 is SFDVKD in the germline V gene. V shed 5 bases, J shed 6 bases, and the junction held 2 bases outside the gene matches. CDR3 size: 13 residues. The chain's CDR3 is CATSVGTGDGYTF. DNA of the CDR3: TGTGCCACCAGTGTCGGGACAGGGGATGGCTACACCTTC.

The V call is TRBV6-5, the J call TRBJ2-3; D possibly corresponds to TRBD1 (7 bases). The ends were cut back, 6 bases at V and 1 base at J, with 14 bases in the middle. Germline lookup yields CDR1 MNHEY and CDR2 SVGAGI. The CDR3 contains 15 residues. The CDR3 DNA reads TGTGCCAGCAGCCTAGCGAGGGGGCGCACAGATACGCAGTATTTT. Its protein is CASSLARGRTDTQYF.

This clone was seen many times. The gene calls are TRBV6-5 and TRBJ1-2; tentatively, D is TRBD1 (6 bases). Per the germline V gene, CDR1 is MNHEY and CDR2 is SVGAGI. The V gene lost 8 bases and the J gene lost 8 bases, with 12 bases spanning the gap. This CDR3 has 11 residues. DNA for the CDR3: TGTGCCAGCGGGGGGGCGCGAGGCTACACCTTC. Its translation is CASGGARGYTF.

V gene TRBV11-2 combines with J gene TRBJ2-7, with 11 bases fitting TRBD2. V dropped 0 bases and J dropped 5; count of bases not matched to a gene: 3. The CDR3 spans 15 residues. Germline assignment: CDR1 SGHAT and CDR2 FQNNGV. This CDR3 reads CASSLELAGVNEQYF. For the CDR3, the DNA is TGTGCCAGCAGCTTAGAACTAGCGGGAGTCAACGAGCAGTACTTC.

J is TRBJ2-1 and V is TRBV19, with 12 positions matching TRBD2. Germline trimming cut 6 bases from V and 7 bases from J; bases unmatched to any gene: 7. CDR3 length equals 15 residues. The germline V gene encodes CDR1 LNHDA and CDR2 SQIVND (reference sequence). In DNA form, the CDR3 reads TGTGCCAGTAGCATGACTAGCGGGGGAGGAAATGAGCAGTTCTTC. Translated: CASSMTSGGGNEQFF.

The genes are TRBV25-1 and TRBJ1-2; D not resolved. Trimming cost V 6 bases and J 5 bases, with 16 bases left between them. There are 14 residues in the CDR3. Germline assignment: CDR1 MGHDK and CDR2 SYGVNS. The DNA of the CDR3 is TGTGCCAGCAGGGAAGCGGGGATAGGGTATGGCTACACCTTC. It is translated as CASREAGIGYGYTF.

The rearrangement joins TRBV11-2 to TRBJ2-7; D is perhaps TRBD1 (5 bases). CDR3 length: 15 residues. With 1 base removed from V and 0 bases from J, the gap between germline ends came to 10 bases. The germline CDR1 and CDR2 sequences are SGHAT and FQNNGV. Here the CDR3 DNA reads TGTGCCAGCAGCTTAGTCAGGGCGAGCTCCTACGAGCAGTACTTC. It yields the protein CASSLVRASSYEQYF. Filled out from reference TRBV11-2 and TRBJ2-7, the complete variable domain reads EAGVAQSPRYKIIEKRQSVAFWCNPISGHATLYWYQQILGQGPKLLIQFQNNGVVDDSQLPKDRFSAERLKGVDSTLKIQPAKLEDSAVYLCASSLVRASSYEQYFGPGTRLTVT.

The V call is TRBV3-1 (or the pseudogene TRBV3-2), the J call TRBJ1-6, with D uncertain. V lost 1 base and J lost 9, with 13 bases in between. Germline V gene sequence: CDR1 LGHDT, CDR2 YNNKEL (reference sequence). CDR3 size: 15 residues. CDR3 sequence reads: CASSQGAGISSPLHF. In DNA, the CDR3 is TGTGCCAGCAGCCAAGGGGCAGGCATCAGTTCACCCCTCCACTTT.

This chain uses TRBV12-2 with TRBJ1-4; the DNA was not used to check the table's D call, TRBD1. TRBV12-2 corresponds to a pseudogene. This CDR3 is built from 15 residues. The CDR3 sequence is CASRSTGKFSEKLFF. The CDR3 DNA sequence: TGTGCAAGTCGCTCGACAGGGAAGTTTAGTGAAAAACTGTTTTTT.

The chain uses TRBV3-1 (or the pseudogene TRBV3-2) and TRBJ2-2; D ambiguous. Trimming removed 6 bases at V and 4 bases at J, with 6 bases between. The CDR3 has 12 amino acids. CDR1 and CDR2 (germline): LGHDT, YNNKEL (reference sequence). CDR3 region: CASRLFTGELFF. The CDR3 DNA is TGTGCCAGCAGGTTATTCACCGGGGAGCTGTTTTTT.

This clone was recorded only once. The CDR3 DNA follows: TGTGCCAGCGGGGTAGGGGGTAGCTATGGCTACACCTTC. Translating it yields CASGVGGSYGYTF. The chain is built from TRBV6-5 and TRBJ1-2; D is possibly TRBD1 (6 bases). The CDR3 spans 13 residues. In germline, CDR1 is MNHEY, CDR2 SVGAGI. V shed 8 bases and J shed 4 bases, with 14 bases lying between them.

The chain has TRBV6-5 and TRBJ1-1; no clear D. The V gene lost 4 bases and the J gene lost 1 base, with 7 bases spanning the gap. CDR1 and CDR2 from the germline V gene are MNHEY and SVGAGI. CDR3 length: 13 residues. For the CDR3, the DNA is TGTGCCAGCAGTTCCACTACGAACACTGAAGCTTTCTTT. It encodes CASSSTTNTEAFF.

In DNA, the CDR3 is TGTGCCAGCAGTTACTCGATCAGCGGGAGCACAGATACGCAGTATTTT. Translating it yields CASSYSISGSTDTQYF. The chain recombines TRBV6-5 with TRBJ2-3; D might be TRBD2 (6 bases). V lost 0 bases to trimming and J lost 0 bases, with 10 bases between them. This CDR3 comprises 16 residues. Germline-derived CDR1 and CDR2 are MNHEY and SVGAGI.

The chain is built from TRBV19 and TRBJ2-2, with D possibly matching TRBD2 (6 bases). CDR3 length: 14 amino acids. The ends were cut back, 3 bases at V and 6 bases at J, with 11 bases in the middle. Germline V gives CDR1 LNHDA, CDR2 SQIVND (reference sequence). The CDR3 sequence is CASSMEGWPGELFF. CDR3 nucleotide sequence: TGTGCCAGTAGTATGGAGGGATGGCCCGGGGAGCTGTTTTTT. Complete variable domain (other parts from reference TRBV19 and TRBJ2-2): DGGITQSPKYLFRKEGQNVTLSCEQNLNHDAMYWYRQDPGQGLRLIYYSQIVNDFQKGDIAEGYSVSREKKESFPLTVTSAQKNPTAFYLCASSMEGWPGELFFGEGSRLTVL.

The rearrangement links TRBV24-1 to TRBJ2-1; 9 nucleotides match TRBD2. This CDR3 is built from 16 residues. V shed 3 bases, J shed 4 bases, and the junction held 6 bases outside the gene matches. From germline, CDR1 is KGHDR and CDR2 SFDVKD. This CDR3 is CATSDASGVAYNEQFF. The CDR3, as DNA: TGTGCCACCAGTGATGCTAGCGGGGTGGCTTACAATGAGCAGTTCTTC.

The genes are TRBV19 and TRBJ1-1; no firm D call. V shed 4 bases and J shed 5 bases, with 17 bases lying between them. There are 15 residues in the CDR3. Looked up from germline, CDR1 is LNHDA and CDR2 is SQIVND (reference sequence). As DNA, the CDR3 is TGTGCCAGTAGTAGGTCAGGCTCCCTGCAGACTGAAGCTTTCTTT. It yields the protein CASSRSGSLQTEAFF.

This chain joins TRBV6-2 or TRBV6-3 and TRBJ1-1; D might be TRBD1 (6 bases). CDR1 is MNHEY, CDR2 SVGEGT, per germline. There are 15 residues in the CDR3. V gave up 5 bases and J gave up 4 bases, with 17 bases separating them. CDR3 in DNA: TGTGCCAGCAGTGCCCACAGGGAGCCGGGCACTGAAGCTTTCTTT. It yields the protein CASSAHREPGTEAFF.

The chain couples TRBV30 to TRBJ1-6, with TRBD1 identical over 8 bases. The CDR3 loop spans 16 amino acids. Germline CDR1 reads GTSNPN; CDR2 reads SVGIG (reference sequence). V was pared by 0 bases and J by 7 bases, with 8 bases of the junction left unmatched. The CDR3 reads CAWSVPRTGRNSPLHF. CDR3 in DNA: TGTGCCTGGAGTGTACCAAGGACAGGGAGGAATTCACCCCTCCACTTT.

The chain combines TRBV27 with TRBJ2-1; 8 nucleotides agree with TRBD1. Losses at the gene ends were 3 bases for V and 2 bases for J; bases not matched to a gene: 6. The germline CDR1 and CDR2 sequences are MNHEY and SMNVEV (reference sequence). The CDR3 consists of 16 residues. CDR3 residues: CASSFARTGTYNEQFF. CDR3 nucleotide sequence: TGTGCCAGCAGTTTTGCCCGGACAGGGACCTACAATGAGCAGTTCTTC.

The chain couples TRBV5-1 to TRBJ1-2; perhaps TRBD1 as D (5 bases). The CDR3 totals 15 residues. The V gene lost 4 bases and the J gene lost 0 bases, with 13 bases spanning the gap. Germline CDR1 SGHRS, CDR2 YFSETQ. CDR3 sequence reads: CASSIDQGTNYGYTF. The CDR3 DNA follows: TGCGCCAGCAGCATTGATCAGGGAACTAACTATGGCTACACCTTC.

The J gene is TRBJ2-1, the V gene TRBV9, with 7 bases lining up with TRBD2. Trimming took 0 bases from V and 0 from J; bases not matched to a gene: 0. Germline CDR1 is SGDLS and CDR2 is YYNGEE. This CDR3 is 15 amino acids long. The CDR3 sequence is CASSVAGGSYNEQFF. In nucleotides, the CDR3 is TGTGCCAGCAGCGTAGCGGGAGGCTCCTACAATGAGCAGTTCTTC.